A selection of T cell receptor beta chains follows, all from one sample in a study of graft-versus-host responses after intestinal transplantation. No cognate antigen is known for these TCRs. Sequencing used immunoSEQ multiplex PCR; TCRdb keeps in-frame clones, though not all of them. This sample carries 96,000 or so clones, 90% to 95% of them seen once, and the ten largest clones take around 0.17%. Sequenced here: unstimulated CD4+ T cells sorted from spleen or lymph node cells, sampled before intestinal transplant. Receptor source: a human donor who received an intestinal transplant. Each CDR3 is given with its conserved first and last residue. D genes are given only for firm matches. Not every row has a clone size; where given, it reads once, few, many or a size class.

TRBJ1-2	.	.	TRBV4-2	TGTGCCAGCAGCCAAGAAGCTTACAGTAACTATGGCTACACCTTC	CASSQEAYSNYGYTF
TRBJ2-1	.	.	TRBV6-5	TGTGCCAGCAGAGCCGGACAGTCTTACAATGAGCAGTTCTTC	CASRAGQSYNEQFF
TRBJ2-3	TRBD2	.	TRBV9	TGTGCCAGCAGCGTGGAGCGGGGGACGGAAGATACGCAGTATTTT	CASSVERGTEDTQYF
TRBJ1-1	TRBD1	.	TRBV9	TGTGCCAGCAGCGTACCCGGACAGGCCGCAAACACTGAAGCTTTCTTT	CASSVPGQAANTEAFF
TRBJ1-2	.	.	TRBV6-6	TGTGCCAGCAGTTACTCGCAGGGCGTTAACTATGGCTACACCTTC	CASSYSQGVNYGYTF
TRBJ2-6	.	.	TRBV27	TGTGCCAGCAGAGAAGGACAGAGCTCTGGGGCCAACGTCCTGACTTTC	CASREGQSSGANVLTF
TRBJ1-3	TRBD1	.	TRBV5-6	TGTGCCAGCAGCTTCCGGGACAGGGGGCGATTTTTAAGGAACACCATATATTTT	CASSFRDRGRFLRNTIYF
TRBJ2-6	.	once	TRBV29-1	TGCAGCGTGGAGAGAGGGACACCCTCTGGGGCCAACGTCCTGACTTTC	CSVERGTPSGANVLTF
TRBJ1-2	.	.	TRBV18	TGTGCCAGCTCACCACAGAGCTATGGCTATGGCTACACCTTC	CASSPQSYGYGYTF
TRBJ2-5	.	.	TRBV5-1	TGCGCCAGCAGCTCCACGCGGGTATTATTGGAGACCCAGTACTTC	CASSSTRVLLETQYF
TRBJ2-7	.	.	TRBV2	TGTGCCAGCAGCGTAGATGCTACGGGGGAGCAGTACTTC	CASSVDATGEQYF